This note documents a single T cell receptor (beta chain) sequence. The data were taken from a study of blood T cell repertoires in COVID-19. The germline V and J ends were trimmed by 1 base and 5 bases, with 10 bases remaining between them. Germline CDR1 and CDR2: SGHTS and YDEGEE. This CDR3 contains 14 residues. Participant age was about 18 to 95 years, and participants resided in about two dozen US areas. Categorization into cohorts depended on clinical history that participants reported. Authors' data handling: Reference gene primer amplification gave nucleated cell count estimates. Data came from immunoSEQ multiplex PCR; TCRdb stores just in-frame clones and leaves some out. V and J calls and clone size are those listed in that table; D and trimming were worked out from the DNA. Among some 260,000 clones, around 80% were seen once, and the ten largest hold 3.5% to 5%.

The receptor's source is a man aged 25 to 40 with acute COVID-19. The chain links TRBV5-8 to TRBJ1-5, with D possibly matching TRBD1 (5 bases). The sequencing input was PBMCs or T cells enriched from blood (not recorded which). The CDR3 sequence is CASSLQGGDQPQHF. The CDR3 region has the DNA TGTGCCAGCAGCTTGCAGGGAGGGGATCAGCCCCAGCATTTT.